This note documents a single TCR beta chain sequence. Antigen specificity is unknown. The source of the sample is a study of cytomegalovirus exposure and HLA in healthy donors. General study findings and limits: Researchers reported from a later analysis that most CMV-associated TCR beta chains appeared HLA-restricted. In most subjects, TCR beta sequences reportedly gave accurate predictions of HLA-A and HLA-B alleles.

Vbeta (60) and Jbeta (13) primers were used in the PCR. Here immunoSEQ multiplex PCR was the method, and the copy in TCRdb shows in-frame clones only, minus some. The table lists tens of thousands of clones, less than 85% of them singletons, with 0.9% to 1.2% in the top ten. Deletions cut 0 bases from V and 7 bases from J, with 9 bases between. This CDR3 spans 12 amino acids. Germline V lookup: CDR1 GTSNPN, CDR2 SVGIG (reference sequence). The chain links TRBV30 to TRBJ1-2, with D perhaps TRBD1 (6 bases). Sequenced: PBMCs. The TCR sequence derives from a male donor in good health and CMV-seronegative. The CDR3 region is CAWSVSGAGYTF. The CDR3 DNA sequence: TGTGCCTGGAGTGTCTCAGGGGCTGGCTACACCTTC.